This is a list of T cell receptor beta chains from one sample in a study of blood T cell repertoires in COVID-19. TCRdb keeps only in-frame clones here, not all; method: immunoSEQ multiplex PCR. The sample consists of around 120,000 clones, more than 75% of them appearing once. Material: peripheral blood. The receptors originated from a woman between 65 and 79 years old with acute or convalescent COVID-19. The CDR3 runs from the conserved cysteine through the conserved F or W. Some rows mark clone size as missing; the rest say once, few, many or name a class of expanded clone.

clone_size: NA
j_call: TRBJ2-3
v_call: TRBV2
cdr3_aa: CASSEASLTTDTQYF

clone_size: NA
j_call: TRBJ1-1
v_call: TRBV12-3/TRBV12-4
cdr3_aa: CASSYRGGTEAFF

clone_size: NA
j_call: TRBJ1-5
v_call: TRBV28
cdr3_aa: CASSSTIGGNQPQHF

clone_size: NA
j_call: TRBJ2-7
v_call: TRBV2
cdr3_aa: CASSDVAGGYEQYF

clone_size: NA
j_call: TRBJ1-6
v_call: TRBV19
cdr3_aa: CASSIDAIRRGNSPLHF

clone_size: NA
j_call: TRBJ2-7
v_call: TRBV28
cdr3_aa: CASSGPGQGDYEQYF

clone_size: NA
j_call: TRBJ1-1
v_call: TRBV18
cdr3_aa: CASSRTGGEETEAFF

clone_size: NA
j_call: TRBJ2-3
v_call: TRBV14
cdr3_aa: CASRQSGGGDTQYF

clone_size: NA
j_call: TRBJ1-6
v_call: TRBV27
cdr3_aa: CASSLQRAYNSPLHF

clone_size: NA
j_call: TRBJ1-6
v_call: TRBV28
cdr3_aa: CATNTGVGSPLHF

clone_size: NA
j_call: TRBJ2-7
v_call: TRBV28
cdr3_aa: CASSLSLGTGIGEQYF

clone_size: NA
j_call: TRBJ1-3
v_call: TRBV9
cdr3_aa: CASSVEGSGVTGNTIYF

clone_size: once
j_call: TRBJ2-1
v_call: TRBV19
cdr3_aa: CASSIESGSYNEQFF

clone_size: NA
j_call: TRBJ1-2
v_call: TRBV5-6
cdr3_aa: CASSGQNYGYTF

clone_size: NA
j_call: TRBJ1-1
v_call: TRBV7-9
cdr3_aa: CASSRQGKYEAFF

clone_size: NA
j_call: TRBJ1-6
v_call: TRBV30
cdr3_aa: CAWDRDSNSPLHF

clone_size: NA
j_call: TRBJ2-7
v_call: TRBV5-1
cdr3_aa: CASSPTGTSSYEQYF

clone_size: NA
j_call: TRBJ2-3
v_call: TRBV9
cdr3_aa: CASSAAASTDTQYF

clone_size: NA
j_call: TRBJ2-3
v_call: TRBV5-1
cdr3_aa: CASRGTSTDTQYF

clone_size: NA
j_call: TRBJ2-2
v_call: TRBV6-2/TRBV6-3
cdr3_aa: CASSTGTLGGELFF

clone_size: NA
j_call: TRBJ2-3
v_call: TRBV6-1
cdr3_aa: CASSEILAGGPTDTQYF

clone_size: NA
j_call: TRBJ1-1
v_call: TRBV19
cdr3_aa: CASSIALGGAFF

clone_size: NA
j_call: TRBJ1-1
v_call: TRBV21-1
cdr3_aa: CAGALQGANTEAFF

clone_size: NA
j_call: TRBJ2-1
v_call: TRBV3-1/TRBV3-2
cdr3_aa: CASSQDSPGVSGGDYNEQFF

clone_size: NA
j_call: TRBJ2-5
v_call: TRBV5-1
cdr3_aa: CASSPGTSGAQETQYF

clone_size: once
j_call: TRBJ2-2
v_call: TRBV19
cdr3_aa: CASSLTGGAFETGELFF

clone_size: NA
j_call: TRBJ1-2
v_call: TRBV9
cdr3_aa: CASSISRGSNYGYTF

clone_size: NA
j_call: TRBJ2-3
v_call: TRBV10-1
cdr3_aa: CASSEGARDTQYF

clone_size: NA
j_call: TRBJ2-4
v_call: TRBV5-1
cdr3_aa: CASSLIQGENIQYF

clone_size: few
j_call: TRBJ2-7
v_call: TRBV14
cdr3_aa: CASSQAGLAGVGEQYF

clone_size: NA
j_call: TRBJ1-2
v_call: TRBV27
cdr3_aa: CASSSGDSYGYTF

clone_size: NA
j_call: TRBJ1-2
v_call: TRBV2
cdr3_aa: CASSRPGGDYGYTF

clone_size: NA
j_call: TRBJ2-7
v_call: TRBV29-1
cdr3_aa: CSVRTGEQYF

clone_size: NA
j_call: TRBJ2-5
v_call: TRBV10-3
cdr3_aa: CAISESGLRLETQYF

clone_size: few
j_call: TRBJ2-2
v_call: TRBV30
cdr3_aa: CAWSVPAGGRTGELFF

clone_size: NA
j_call: TRBJ2-5
v_call: TRBV6-5
cdr3_aa: CASSYLGGTQETQYF

clone_size: NA
j_call: TRBJ1-1
v_call: TRBV11-2
cdr3_aa: CASSQTGFGTEAFF